This is a list of T cell receptor beta chains from one sample in a study of HIV-infected patients and healthy controls. TCRdb independently ran MiXCR on the 5' RACE reads; one entry per CDR3 protein. The data contain some 13,000 distinct CDR3 sequences, roughly 9.9% of them singletons. What was sequenced was blood. The receptors come from an adult in good health. CDR3s include the opening cysteine and the closing phenylalanine or tryptophan. A D gene is named only where the DNA matches it firmly. Rows may omit the clone size; those that give it use once, few, many or a size class.

cdr3_aa	cdr3_nt	j_call	clone_size	d_call	v_call
CASSPDRFEQYF	TGTGCCAGCAGCCCAGACAGGTTCGAGCAGTACTTC	TRBJ2-7	many	.	TRBV7-8
CASISSNMGYSNQPQHF	TGTGCCAGTATCTCATCCAACATGGGATATAGCAATCAGCCCCAGCATTTT	TRBJ1-5	many	.	TRBV19
CASRHPGRIPLEQYF	TGTGCCAGCCGACATCCGGGACGGATCCCTCTTGAGCAGTACTTC	TRBJ2-7	many	.	TRBV27
CASSPNRQPF	TGTGCCAGCAGTCCAAATCGACAGCCCTTC	TRBJ2-5	medium-sized	.	TRBV6-5
CASSLIGGWETQYF	TGTGCCAGCAGCTTAATAGGTGGTTGGGAGACCCAGTACTTC	TRBJ2-5	many	.	TRBV7-2
CASSLDGTGTYNEQFF	TGTGCCAGCAGCTTAGATGGGACAGGGACCTACAATGAGCAGTTCTTC	TRBJ2-1	few	TRBD1	TRBV7-2
CASSPLRSKGTDTQYF	TGTGCCAGCAGCCCATTACGGAGCAAGGGCACAGATACGCAGTATTTT	TRBJ2-3	medium-sized	.	TRBV3-1
CASRDRDYNEQFF	TGTGCCAGCAGGGACCGGGACTACAATGAGCAGTTCTTC	TRBJ2-1	.	.	TRBV7-2
CASSLTATEQFF	TGTGCCAGCAGTCTGACTGCGACGGAGCAGTTCTTC	TRBJ2-1	medium-sized	.	TRBV28
CASSFRPATSGNTIYF	TGTGCCAGCAGCTTCCGCCCAGCCACCTCTGGAAACACCATATATTTT	TRBJ1-3	medium-sized	.	TRBV12-3/TRBV12-4
CASITGTGEPQHF	TGTGCCAGCATCACCGGGACAGGGGAGCCCCAGCATTTT	TRBJ1-5	few	TRBD1	TRBV28
CSARSQGAGNQPQHF	TGCAGTGCTAGAAGCCAGGGGGCAGGCAATCAGCCCCAGCATTTT	TRBJ1-5	medium-sized	TRBD1	TRBV20-1
CASQGRLTDTQYF	TGTGCCAGCCAGGGACGGCTCACAGATACGCAGTATTTT	TRBJ2-3	many	.	TRBV2
CASSLKTWELFF	TGTGCCAGCAGCTTAAAGACCTGGGAGCTGTTTTTT	TRBJ2-2	many	.	TRBV7-9
CSPWGRDGYTF	TGCAGTCCCTGGGGGCGAGATGGCTACACCTTC	TRBJ1-2	medium-sized	.	TRBV20-1
CASSPSGGASDTQYF	TGTGCCAGCAGCCCCAGCGGGGGGGCCTCAGATACGCAGTATTTT	TRBJ2-3	few	TRBD2	TRBV3-1
CASSLYTERPPSQHF	TGTGCCAGCAGTTTATATACAGAGCGCCCGCCGAGCCAGCATTTT	TRBJ1-5	many	.	TRBV28
CSARDLGSSYNEQFF	TGCAGTGCTAGAGATCTTGGGTCCTCCTACAATGAGCAGTTCTTC	TRBJ2-1	medium-sized	.	TRBV20-1
CASSSSTGIANEKLFF	TGTGCCAGCAGCTCTAGCACGGGTATTGCTAATGAAAAACTGTTTTTT	TRBJ1-4	.	.	TRBV7-6
CSAPALRTYEQYF	TGCAGTGCACCAGCATTAAGGACCTACGAGCAGTACTTC	TRBJ2-7	medium-sized	.	TRBV20-1
CSAAGGLALSYEQYF	TGCAGCGCTGCCGGGGGACTAGCTCTCTCCTACGAGCAGTACTTC	TRBJ2-7	.	TRBD2	TRBV29-1
CASSQEAGRWDEQYF	TGTGCCAGCAGCCAAGAGGCGGGCAGGTGGGACGAGCAGTACTTC	TRBJ2-7	many	.	TRBV4-2
CASSSPDSTGTTEAFF	TGTGCCAGCAGCTCACCAGACTCAACAGGGACCACTGAAGCTTTCTTT	TRBJ1-1	.	.	TRBV6-6
CASSHLLDRGGNQPQHF	TGTGCCAGTAGCCATCTCCTAGACAGGGGAGGCAATCAGCCCCAGCATTTT	TRBJ1-5	many	TRBD1	TRBV19
CASSQVTSGNEQFF	TGTGCCAGCAGCCAAGTAACTAGCGGGAATGAGCAGTTCTTC	TRBJ2-1	.	TRBD2	TRBV14
CASSVQQETQYF	TGTGCCAGCAGTGTACAACAAGAGACCCAGTACTTC	TRBJ2-5	many	.	TRBV11-2
CASSGPGTASSYEQYF	TGTGCCAGCAGCGGACCCGGGACAGCTAGCTCCTACGAGCAGTACTTC	TRBJ2-7	.	TRBD1	TRBV7-9
CASSRTSGKRETQYF	TGTGCCAGCAGTCGGACTAGCGGAAAGAGGGAGACCCAGTACTTC	TRBJ2-5	many	TRBD2	TRBV6-2/TRBV6-3
CASSPAGNNSPLHF	TGTGCCAGCAGTCCGGCTGGGAATAATTCACCCCTCCACTTT	TRBJ1-6	many	.	TRBV28
CASSLDRGYGYTF	TGTGCCAGCAGCCTTGACAGGGGCTATGGCTACACCTTC	TRBJ1-2	many	TRBD1	TRBV5-4